This T cell receptor (beta chain) was captured in a study of blood T cell repertoires in COVID-19. Study in general: The origin of the acute and convalescent COVID-19 samples was the United States, Italy and Spain.

Trimming cost V 5 bases and J 5 bases; bases outside gene matches: 5. The CDR3 extends over 14 amino acids. The germline gives CDR1 KGHDR, CDR2 SFDVKD. Authors' analysis steps: Amplification from reference gene primers served as the basis for estimated nucleated cell counts. Clones were sequenced by immunoSEQ multiplex PCR, and TCRdb holds only the in-frame ones, with some missing. That table is the source of V, J and clone size, and D and trimming were worked out from the DNA. Among 50,000 or so clones listed, 87% were seen once. The rearrangement uses TRBV24-1 and TRBJ1-5; 7 nucleotides align to TRBD1. This TCR was recovered from a man aged 45-60 years with active COVID-19. Sequencing was carried out using peripheral blood. The CDR3 coding sequence is TGTGCCACCAGTGGTGGGCAGGGGGATCAGCCCCAGCATTTT. The encoded protein is CATSGGQGDQPQHF.